These T cell receptor beta chains were read from a single sample in a study of chemoradiotherapy in HPV16-positive cancers. Measured with immunoSEQ multiplex PCR; TCRdb has only the in-frame clones, and not every one. The repertoire holds 25,000 to 30,000 clones, with over 80% as singletons. This sample comprised blood, obtained from a patient who underwent chemoradiotherapy. These receptors all come from a human donor with HPV-associated anogenital cancer. Both conserved end residues are part of each CDR3. The D gene is left open where the match is weak. Where a row states a size, it is once, few, many or the class of an expanded clone; other rows omit it.

CASLMDARGQLNQPQHF,TGTGCCAGCCTTATGGATGCCCGGGGACAGCTAAATCAGCCCCAGCATTTT,TRBV27,NA,TRBJ1-5,TRBD1
CASSQGWGLGQPQHF,TGTGCCAGCAGCCAAGGCTGGGGCCTTGGTCAGCCCCAGCATTTT,TRBV4-2,NA,TRBJ1-5,NA
CAWTPDPGGETQYF,TGTGCCTGGACCCCAGACCCAGGGGGAGAGACCCAGTACTTC,TRBV30,NA,TRBJ2-5,TRBD1
CASSVGTQETQYF,TGTGCCAGCAGCGTAGGCACCCAAGAGACCCAGTACTTC,TRBV9,NA,TRBJ2-5,NA
CASTIKGQGVYEQYF,TGTGCCAGCACCATAAAAGGACAGGGGGTCTACGAGCAGTACTTC,TRBV7-2,NA,TRBJ2-7,TRBD1
CASSAGPGGNSPLHF,TGTGCCAGCAGTGCCGGGCCCGGTGGGAATTCACCCCTCCACTTT,TRBV2,NA,TRBJ1-6,NA
CASSYSNQGAYEQYF,TGTGCCAGCAGTTACTCGAATCAGGGAGCCTACGAGCAGTACTTC,TRBV6-5,NA,TRBJ2-7,NA
CASSRTVQNEQYF,TGTGCCAGCAGTCGGACGGTGCAGAACGAGCAGTACTTC,TRBV28,NA,TRBJ2-7,NA
CASSPSRGAGDGYTF,TGTGCCAGCTCACCATCTAGGGGGGCAGGAGATGGCTACACCTTC,TRBV18,NA,TRBJ1-2,NA
CASSPPGLAFDEQFF,TGTGCCAGCAGCCCACCGGGACTAGCGTTTGATGAGCAGTTCTTC,TRBV6-6,NA,TRBJ2-1,TRBD2
CASSSATATNEKLFF,TGTGCCAGCAGTTCTGCGACAGCAACTAATGAAAAACTGTTTTTT,TRBV28,NA,TRBJ1-4,NA
CASNWVVGGSYNEQFF,TGTGCCAGTAACTGGGTGGTGGGAGGCTCCTACAATGAGCAGTTCTTC,TRBV19,few,TRBJ2-1,NA
CASSIAGAHPYNQPQHF,TGTGCCAGTAGTATAGCTGGGGCCCACCCATACAATCAGCCCCAGCATTTT,TRBV19,NA,TRBJ1-5,NA
CASSIRANEKLFF,TGTGCCAGCAGCATCCGGGCTAATGAAAAACTGTTTTTT,TRBV7-8,once,TRBJ1-4,NA
CASSPGPTGALNYGYTF,TGTGCCAGCAGCCCGGGGCCCACAGGGGCCTTAAACTATGGCTACACCTTC,TRBV7-2,NA,TRBJ1-2,TRBD1
CASSQLAGGLRDEQFF,TGCGCCAGCAGCCAACTAGCGGGAGGGCTCAGGGATGAGCAGTTCTTC,TRBV4-1,NA,TRBJ2-1,TRBD2
CAWTNTGGSHQPQHF,TGTGCCTGGACCAACACGGGGGGAAGTCATCAGCCCCAGCATTTT,TRBV30,NA,TRBJ1-5,NA
CASSLGPGNTIYF,TGCGCCAGCAGCTTGGGACCGGGAAACACCATATATTTT,TRBV5-1,NA,TRBJ1-3,NA
CASSAQGTYEQYF,TGTGCCAGCAGTGCGCAGGGTACCTACGAGCAGTACTTC,TRBV2,NA,TRBJ2-7,NA
CASSLSLAAVSYEQYF,TGTGCCAGCAGTTTATCCCTGGCGGCGGTTTCCTACGAGCAGTACTTC,TRBV27,NA,TRBJ2-7,NA
CASSSFGQGGNTEAFF,TGCGCCAGCAGCTCCTTCGGACAGGGCGGGAACACTGAAGCTTTCTTT,TRBV5-1,NA,TRBJ1-1,TRBD1
CASSQDPGTEQFF,TGCGCCAGCAGCCAAGATCCCGGGACGGAGCAGTTCTTC,TRBV4-1,NA,TRBJ2-1,NA
CASSQDGNSGNTIYF,TGCGCCAGCAGCCAAGATGGCAACTCTGGAAACACCATATATTTT,TRBV4-3,few,TRBJ1-3,NA
CASSPPGGYGYTF,TGTGCCAGCTCCCCACCAGGGGGCTATGGCTACACCTTC,TRBV18,NA,TRBJ1-2,TRBD1
CASSNSWEVGQPQHF,TGTGCCAGCAGTAACTCCTGGGAGGTCGGGCAGCCCCAGCATTTT,TRBV7-9,NA,TRBJ1-5,NA
CASTGLAGVAGELFF,TGTGCCAGCACAGGGCTAGCGGGAGTTGCCGGGGAGCTGTTTTTT,TRBV7-6,NA,TRBJ2-2,TRBD2
CASSLEGGRRETQYF,TGCGCCAGCAGCTTGGAAGGGGGGCGGCGGGAGACCCAGTACTTC,TRBV5-1,NA,TRBJ2-5,NA
CASSQVDLVGQGYNEQFF,TGCGCCAGCAGCCAAGTAGATTTAGTGGGACAGGGGTACAATGAGCAGTTCTTC,TRBV4-1,NA,TRBJ2-1,TRBD1
CASSSATGNYNEQFF,TGCGCCAGCAGCTCCGCGACAGGAAACTACAATGAGCAGTTCTTC,TRBV5-1,NA,TRBJ2-1,NA
CASSLRTGKASVAYEQYF,TGTGCCAGCAGCTTAAGGACAGGGAAGGCGTCGGTCGCTTACGAGCAGTACTTC,TRBV7-2,NA,TRBJ2-7,TRBD1
CASVGRGYSNQPQHF,TGTGCCAGTGTGGGGCGTGGTTATAGCAATCAGCCCCAGCATTTT,TRBV19,NA,TRBJ1-5,NA
CASSPRVAGAYNEQFF,TGTGCCAGCAGCCCCCGCGTAGCGGGGGCCTACAATGAGCAGTTCTTC,TRBV11-2,NA,TRBJ2-1,TRBD2
CASSLTGSGANVLTF,TGTGCCAGCAGTTTGACAGGGTCTGGGGCCAACGTCCTGACTTTC,TRBV27,NA,TRBJ2-6,TRBD1
CASSSTGQGPDTQYF,TGTGCCAGCAGTTCAACGGGACAGGGGCCAGATACGCAGTATTTT,TRBV28,NA,TRBJ2-3,TRBD1
CASSLFWGAGTNTEAFF,TGTGCCAGCAGTTTGTTTTGGGGCGCGGGGACGAACACTGAAGCTTTCTTT,TRBV27,NA,TRBJ1-1,NA
CASSIDGLNSPLHF,TGTGCCAGTAGTATAGACGGCTTGAATTCACCCCTCCACTTT,TRBV19,NA,TRBJ1-6,NA
CASSQDAGNTEAFF,TGCGCCAGCAGCCAAGATGCAGGGAACACTGAAGCTTTCTTT,TRBV4-1,few,TRBJ1-1,NA
CSVVGTGDPYGYTF,TGCAGCGTCGTGGGGACAGGGGACCCCTATGGCTACACCTTC,TRBV29-1,NA,TRBJ1-2,TRBD1
CASSPGPEKLFF,TGCGCCAGCAGCCCGGGGCCGGAAAAACTGTTTTTT,TRBV10-2,NA,TRBJ1-4,NA
CASSSGTSGTTDTQYF,TGCGCCAGCAGCTCCGGGACTAGCGGGACCACAGATACGCAGTATTTT,TRBV5-1,NA,TRBJ2-3,TRBD2
CAWGLQENTEAFF,TGTGCCTGGGGCCTACAGGAGAACACTGAAGCTTTCTTT,TRBV30,NA,TRBJ1-1,NA
CASSQRLAGAYEQYF,TGTGCCAGCAGCCAAAGACTAGCGGGAGCCTACGAGCAGTACTTC,TRBV11-2,NA,TRBJ2-7,TRBD2
CASSLGGAGNTDTQYF,TGTGCCAGCAGCTTAGGCGGGGCAGGGAACACAGATACGCAGTATTTT,TRBV11-2,NA,TRBJ2-3,NA
CASSLWGVWPEAFF,TGTGCCAGCAGCTTGTGGGGGGTTTGGCCTGAAGCTTTCTTT,TRBV5-6,once,TRBJ1-1,NA
CASSDGYTDTQYF,TGCGCCAGCAGCGACGGATACACAGATACGCAGTATTTT,TRBV5-1,NA,TRBJ2-3,NA
CASSWGLAVNTGELFF,TGCGCCAGCAGCTGGGGACTAGCGGTTAACACCGGGGAGCTGTTTTTT,TRBV5-1,NA,TRBJ2-2,TRBD2
CASSSTGGWETQYF,TGTGCCAGCAGTTCGACAGGGGGCTGGGAGACCCAGTACTTC,TRBV27,NA,TRBJ2-5,TRBD1
CASSQSGPFEKLFF,TGTGCCAGCAGCCAATCTGGACCGTTTGAAAAACTGTTTTTT,TRBV16,medium-sized,TRBJ1-4,NA